Listed here are 31 T cell receptor beta chains from one sample, sequenced in a study of blood T cell repertoires in COVID-19. TCRdb keeps only in-frame clones here, not all; method: immunoSEQ multiplex PCR. The sample lists some 150,000 clones, more than 80% seen once, with about 2.6% in the top ten. The sample comprised peripheral blood. The receptors were sampled from a man aged 55 to 70 with acute or convalescent COVID-19.

The gene calls are TRBV30 and TRBJ1-5; no clear D gene. The germline gives CDR1 GTSNPN, CDR2 SVGIG (reference sequence). The V gene lost 0 bases and the J gene lost 0 bases, with 12 bases spanning the gap. The CDR3 runs 16 residues. The CDR3 region is CAWSVPRGLSNQPQHF. CDR3 DNA: TGTGCCTGGAGTGTACCCCGAGGACTTAGCAATCAGCCCCAGCATTTT.

CDR3 DNA: TGTGCCAGCAGCCCCGGCGGTGCGGGCGGAAACACCATATATTTT. Translating gives CASSPGGAGGNTIYF. The V call is TRBV5-8, the J call TRBJ1-3; D gene unclear. The CDR3 totals 15 residues. Germline CDR1 is SGHTS and CDR2 is YDEGEE. V shed 4 bases and J shed 4 bases, with 15 bases lying between them.

J is TRBJ1-5 and V is TRBV1. TRBV1 is noted as a pseudogene. CDR3 length: 17 residues. CDR3 DNA sequence: TGCACCCGCAGCCGGGGGGGGAGTAGGGGCAGCAATCAGCCCCAGCATTTT. This sequence encodes CTRSRGGSRGSNQPQHF.

In its sample, this clone was seen once. The chain uses TRBV2 and TRBJ2-2; TRBD2 agrees at 9 bases. V trimming: 8 bases; J trimming: 6 bases; junction bases outside the gene matches: 7. The CDR3 totals 14 residues. Germline-derived CDR1 and CDR2 are SNHLY and FYNNEI. The DNA for the CDR3 is TGTGCCAGCGACCGCGGGGGGGCTTCCGGGGAGCTGTTTTTT. It codes for CASDRGGASGELFF. The variable domain in full, completed from reference TRBV2 and TRBJ2-2, reads EPEVTQTPSHQVTQMGQEVILRCVPISNHLYFYWYRQILGQKVEFLVSFYNNEISEKSEIFDDQFSVERPDGSNFTLKIRSTKLEDSAMYFCASDRGGASGELFFGEGSRLTVL.

V gene TRBV4-1 combines with J gene TRBJ2-3, with 10 bases matching TRBD2. The CDR3 consists of 17 residues. After removal of 3 bases from V and 1 base from J, the junction contained 7 bases not matched to a gene. In germline, CDR1 is MGHRA, CDR2 YSYEKL. This chain's CDR3 is CASSQSRSGGGTDTQYF. CDR3 bases: TGCGCCAGCAGCCAGTCACGAAGCGGGGGGGGCACAGATACGCAGTATTTT.

The chain carries TRBV6-5 and TRBJ1-3, with D possibly matching TRBD1 (6 bases). CDR3 length: 15 amino acids. Trimming took off 3 bases at V and 0 bases at J, with 9 bases between the two ends. From germline, CDR1 is MNHEY and CDR2 SVGAGI. This chain's CDR3 is CASSYAGASGNTIYF. As DNA, the CDR3 is TGTGCCAGCAGTTATGCAGGGGCCTCTGGAAACACCATATATTTT.

The rearrangement joins TRBV6-5 to TRBJ2-1; 9 bases line up with TRBD1. CDR1 and CDR2 (germline): MNHEY, SVGAGI. Trimming took 5 bases from V and 7 from J; bases not matched to a gene: 9. The CDR3 length is 15 residues. CDR3 nucleotides: TGTGCCAGCAGTCGCAACCCCGGGACAGGGAATGAGCAGTTCTTC. Its protein product is CASSRNPGTGNEQFF.

This chain joins TRBV6-6 and TRBJ2-7; D is possibly TRBD1 (7 bases). Germline V gene lookup returns CDR1 MNHNY and CDR2 SVGAGI (reference sequence). Between the trimmed V and J ends, which lost 2 bases and 3 bases, there was a span of 14 bases. This CDR3 is built from 15 residues. CDR3 nucleotide sequence: TGTGCCAGCAGTTACGATGGGCAGGGGGGCTACGAGCAGTACTTC. Encoded protein: CASSYDGQGGYEQYF.

This clone is a singleton in its sample. The chain combines TRBV4-2 with TRBJ1-1; D ambiguous. This CDR3 has 14 amino acids. The germline CDR1 and CDR2 sequences are LGHNA and YNFKEQ. V lost 3 bases and J 5 bases, leaving 13 bases between the germline ends. The CDR3 sequence: CASSQGGRETEAFF. CDR3 in DNA: TGTGCCAGCAGCCAGGGAGGCAGAGAGACTGAAGCTTTCTTT.

The V call is TRBV7-8, the J call TRBJ1-2, with 9 positions matching TRBD1. J lost 5 bases, V lost 5 bases, and 6 bases had no gene match. This CDR3 spans 14 amino acids. The germline gives CDR1 SGHVS, CDR2 FQNEAQ. CDR3 in amino acids: CASSPGGQGYGYTF. DNA for the CDR3: TGTGCCAGCAGCCCAGGGGGACAGGGATATGGCTACACCTTC.

This chain uses TRBV6-6 with TRBJ1-1; TRBD1 matches at 8 bases. The V segment lost 6 bases and the J segment 1 base; nucleotides outside the gene matches: 4. CDR1 and CDR2 (germline): MNHNY, SVGAGI (reference sequence). The CDR3 runs 14 residues. For the CDR3, the DNA is TGTGCCAGCAGGACGGGACAGGCGAACACTGAAGCTTTCTTT. This encodes CASRTGQANTEAFF.

This chain joins TRBV3-1 (or the pseudogene TRBV3-2) and TRBJ2-5; 10 positions match TRBD2. The V segment lost 4 bases and the J segment 0 bases; nucleotides outside the gene matches: 5. Germline V gives CDR1 LGHDT, CDR2 YNNKEL (reference sequence). This CDR3 is 16 amino acids long. CDR3 residues: CASSLRTSGNQETQYF. Here the CDR3 DNA reads TGTGCCAGCAGCCTTCGGACTAGCGGAAACCAAGAGACCCAGTACTTC.

The chain combines TRBV2 with TRBJ1-6, with D maybe TRBD1 (5 bases). V shed 4 bases and J shed 1 base, with 11 bases lying between them. CDR1 is SNHLY, CDR2 FYNNEI, per germline. The CDR3 length is 16 residues. CDR3 residues: CASSGQSASYNSPLHF. CDR3 bases: TGTGCCAGCAGTGGACAGTCAGCGTCCTATAATTCACCCCTCCACTTT.

The chain links TRBV11-2 to TRBJ2-2; D perhaps matches TRBD2 (6 bases). The germline CDR1 and CDR2 sequences are SGHAT and FQNNGV. Between the trimmed V and J ends, which lost 1 base and 6 bases, there was a span of 12 bases. This CDR3 has 15 residues. CDR3 DNA: TGTGCCAGCAGCTTAGCGGGGGTAAAGGCCGGGGAGCTGTTTTTT. Protein sequence: CASSLAGVKAGELFF. Together with reference TRBV11-2 and TRBJ2-2, the CDR3 gives the full variable domain: EAGVAQSPRYKIIEKRQSVAFWCNPISGHATLYWYQQILGQGPKLLIQFQNNGVVDDSQLPKDRFSAERLKGVDSTLKIQPAKLEDSAVYLCASSLAGVKAGELFFGEGSRLTVL.

The V and J genes are TRBV12-3 or TRBV12-4 and TRBJ2-1; possibly TRBD1 for D (6 bases). V was clipped by 4 bases and J by 15 bases, with 13 bases between them. This CDR3 has 11 amino acids. CDR3 region: CASSYYRVVFF. The DNA of the CDR3 is TGTGCCAGCAGTTACTACAGGGTGGTGTTCTTC.

This clone was recorded once. This chain uses TRBV6-5 with TRBJ1-6; D may be TRBD1 (6 bases). The CDR3 consists of 16 residues. V was pared by 2 bases and J by 9 bases, with 17 bases between. Germline V gene sequence: CDR1 MNHEY, CDR2 SVGAGI. For the CDR3, the DNA is TGTGCCAGCAGTTACACCCAGGCACAGGGCGGTTCACCCCTCCACTTT. The encoded protein is CASSYTQAQGGSPLHF.

The chain combines TRBV30 with TRBJ2-7; D is ambiguous. The CDR3 runs 12 residues. Germline CDR1 and CDR2: GTSNPN and SVGIG (reference sequence). The V end was cut by 0 bases, the J end by 4 bases, with 7 bases between. The chain's CDR3 is CAWSVLQYEQYF. The CDR3 bases are TGTGCCTGGAGTGTACTTCAATACGAGCAGTACTTC.

The genes are TRBV7-9 and TRBJ1-1; TRBD1 aligns across 7 bases. The CDR3 totals 17 residues. Germline V gene sequence: CDR1 SEHNR, CDR2 FQNEAQ (reference sequence). V trimming: 4 bases; J trimming: 4 bases; junction bases outside the gene matches: 15. CDR3 coding DNA: TGTGCCAGCAGCTGGAGAACGACAGGGCCCATGAGCACTGAAGCTTTCTTT. Its protein product is CASSWRTTGPMSTEAFF. The full variable domain, its missing parts supplied by reference TRBV7-9 and TRBJ1-1, is DTGVSQNPRHKITKRGQNVTFRCDPISEHNRLYWYRQTLGQGPEFLTYFQNEAQLEKSRLLSDRFSAERPKGSFSTLEIQRTEQGDSAMYLCASSWRTTGPMSTEAFFGQGTRLTVV.

The chain links TRBV29-1 to TRBJ2-1; the match to TRBD2 covers 15 bases. This CDR3 contains 14 residues. Germline V gene sequence: CDR1 SQVTM, CDR2 ANQGSEA. The V gene end was trimmed by 6 bases and the J gene end by 6 bases; junction bases not matched to a gene: 3. The CDR3 sequence: CSVGTSGGINEQFF. In nucleotides, the CDR3 is TGCAGCGTCGGGACTAGCGGGGGGATCAATGAGCAGTTCTTC.

DNA for the CDR3: TGTGCCACCAGCAGAGAAGTGGGAACAGGGACTAATGAAAAACTGTTTTTT. Protein product: CATSREVGTGTNEKLFF. The chain links TRBV15 to TRBJ1-4, with D maybe TRBD1 (6 bases). Deletions cut 0 bases from V and 2 bases from J, with 13 bases between. CDR3 length: 17 amino acids. Looked up from germline, CDR1 is LNHNV and CDR2 is YYDKDF (reference sequence).

This rearrangement joins TRBV24-1 to TRBJ2-7; D possibly corresponds to TRBD2 (7 bases). The CDR3 loop spans 14 amino acids. V dropped 3 bases and J dropped 5 bases, with 13 bases sitting between them. Germline V gene data show CDR1 as KGHDR and CDR2 as SFDVKD. This CDR3 is CATSDTRGGNEQYF. In DNA, the CDR3 is TGTGCCACCAGTGATACCAGGGGAGGGAACGAGCAGTACTTC.

The chain is built from TRBV4-3 and TRBJ1-6, with D possibly being TRBD1 (5 bases). CDR1 and CDR2 (germline): LGHNA, YSLEER. There are 15 residues in the CDR3. Trimming stripped 4 bases from V and 10 bases from J, with 17 bases between. CDR3 sequence: CASSPKTDTGSPLHF. CDR3 in DNA: TGCGCCAGCAGCCCGAAGACAGATACAGGATCACCCCTCCACTTT.

This rearrangement joins TRBV3-1 (or the pseudogene TRBV3-2) to TRBJ1-2; maybe TRBD1 (5 bases). The CDR3 sequence is 14 residues long. Germline V gene data show CDR1 as LGHDT and CDR2 as YNNKEL (reference sequence). The V end was cut by 0 bases, the J end by 5 bases, with 10 bases between. The CDR3 sequence is CASSQEGRGYGYTF. The CDR3 DNA sequence: TGTGCCAGCAGCCAAGAGGGTAGGGGTTATGGCTACACCTTC.

The V call is TRBV3-1 (or the pseudogene TRBV3-2), the J call TRBJ2-1; 13 bases line up with TRBD2. This CDR3 comprises 17 residues. Germline CDR1 LGHDT, CDR2 YNNKEL (reference sequence). The ends lost 0 bases at V and 4 bases at J; junction bases unmatched: 3. The CDR3 region is CASSQDMGLAGYNEQFF. CDR3 sequence (DNA): TGTGCCAGCAGCCAAGATATGGGACTAGCGGGGTACAATGAGCAGTTCTTC.

The chain employs TRBV19 and TRBJ1-1; D is undetermined. Trimming shortened V by 6 bases and J by 0 bases, and 8 bases separated the two germline ends. The CDR3 runs 13 residues. Germline CDR1 and CDR2: LNHDA and SQIVND (reference sequence). The DNA of the CDR3 is TGTGCCAGTAGCTCTTTTTTGAACACTGAAGCTTTCTTT. Protein product: CASSSFLNTEAFF.

This chain joins TRBV5-1 and TRBJ2-3; 10 nucleotides line up with TRBD1. Germline CDR1 SGHRS, CDR2 YFSETQ. V trimming: 3 bases; J trimming: 4 bases; junction bases outside the gene matches: 8. This CDR3 has 16 residues. In DNA form, the CDR3 reads TGCGCCAGCAGCTCTGACAGGGGGCGGGGAGCAGATACGCAGTATTTT. It is translated as CASSSDRGRGADTQYF.

The gene calls are TRBV5-8 and TRBJ1-2; 8 bases agree with TRBD1. CDR1 is SGHTS, CDR2 YDEGEE, per germline. The CDR3 is 17 residues long. Trimming cost V 5 bases and J 4 bases; bases outside gene matches: 16. CDR3 nucleotide sequence: TGTGCCAGCAGACCCTGGACAGGGCACGACGGAATCTATGGCTACACCTTC. Its protein product is CASRPWTGHDGIYGYTF.

The chain employs TRBV30 and TRBJ2-3; 9 nucleotides agree with TRBD1. The CDR3 loop spans 15 amino acids. Germline CDR1 is GTSNPN and CDR2 is SVGIG (reference sequence). Unmatched junction bases numbered 7, after V lost 3 bases and J lost 3 bases. The CDR3 nucleotides read TGTGCCTGGAGCGCCAGGGACAGGGTGACAGATACGCAGTATTTT. This codes for CAWSARDRVTDTQYF.

This chain joins TRBV30 and TRBJ1-6; 7 bases fit TRBD1. In germline, CDR1 is GTSNPN, CDR2 SVGIG (reference sequence). The CDR3 totals 12 residues. Unmatched junction bases numbered 5, after V lost 5 bases and J lost 10 bases. The CDR3 DNA reads TGTGCCTGGGACAGGGACCGGTCACCCCTCCACTTT. This sequence encodes CAWDRDRSPLHF.

This sequence joins TRBV18 and TRBJ1-5; D uncertain. This CDR3 is 18 amino acids long. Germline assignment: CDR1 KGHSH and CDR2 LQKENI. V was trimmed by 2 bases and J by 1 base, leaving 18 bases between them. CDR3 in DNA: TGTGCCAGCTCACCAGGGCGTTTCGGGGTAAGCAGCAATCAGCCCCAGCATTTT. Translating it yields CASSPGRFGVSSNQPQHF.

This clone showed up just once. This chain joins TRBV5-1 and TRBJ2-3; 10 nucleotides match TRBD1. The CDR3 spans 17 residues. Germline values: CDR1 SGHRS, CDR2 YFSETQ. Losses at the gene ends were 4 bases for V and 4 bases for J; bases not matched to a gene: 12. As DNA, the CDR3 is TGCGCCAGCAGCCTCCAGGCCAGTGGACAGGGGGCAGATACGCAGTATTTT. This encodes CASSLQASGQGADTQYF.